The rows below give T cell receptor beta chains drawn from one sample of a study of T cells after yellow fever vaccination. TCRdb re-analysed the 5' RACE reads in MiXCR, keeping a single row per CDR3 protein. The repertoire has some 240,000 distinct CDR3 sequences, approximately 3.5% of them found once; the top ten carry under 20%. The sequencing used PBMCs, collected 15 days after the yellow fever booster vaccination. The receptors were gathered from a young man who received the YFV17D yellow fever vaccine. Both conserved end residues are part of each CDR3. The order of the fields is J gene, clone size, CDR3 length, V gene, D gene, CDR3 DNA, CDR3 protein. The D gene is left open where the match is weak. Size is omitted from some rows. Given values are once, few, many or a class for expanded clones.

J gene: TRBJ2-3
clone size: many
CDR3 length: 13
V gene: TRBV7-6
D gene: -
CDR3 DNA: TGTGCCAGCAGCGTTTCTGTCGTCGATACGCAGTATTTT
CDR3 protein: CASSVSVVDTQYF

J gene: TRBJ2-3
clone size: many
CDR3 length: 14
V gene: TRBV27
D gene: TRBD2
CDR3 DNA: TGTGCCAGCAGTTTAGGGGCGGGGGGGGATACGCAGTATTTT
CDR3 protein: CASSLGAGGDTQYF

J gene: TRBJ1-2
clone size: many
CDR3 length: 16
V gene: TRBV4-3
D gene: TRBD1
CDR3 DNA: TGCGCCAGCAGCCAAGACGGGACAGACCCCGGGGGTGGCTACACCTTC
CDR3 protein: CASSQDGTDPGGGYTF

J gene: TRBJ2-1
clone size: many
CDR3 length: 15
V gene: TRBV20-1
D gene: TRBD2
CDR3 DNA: TGCAGTGCTAGTGCCCCGAGGGGAGGGTACAATGAGCAGTTCTTC
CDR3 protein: CSASAPRGGYNEQFF

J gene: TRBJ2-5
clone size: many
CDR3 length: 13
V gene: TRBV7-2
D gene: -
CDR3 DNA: TGTGCCAGCAGCTTAATGTCTGACGAGACCCAGTACTTC
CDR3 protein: CASSLMSDETQYF

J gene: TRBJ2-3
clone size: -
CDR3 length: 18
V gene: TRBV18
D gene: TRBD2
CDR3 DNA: TGTGCCAGCTCACCAAGGGCTCTAGCGGATCCAAGCACAGATACGCAGTATTTT
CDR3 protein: CASSPRALADPSTDTQYF

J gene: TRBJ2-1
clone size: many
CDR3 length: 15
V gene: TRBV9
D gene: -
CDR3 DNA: TGTGCCAGCAGCGCGAAGGTAGCGGCCTACAATGAGCAGTTCTTC
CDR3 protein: CASSAKVAAYNEQFF

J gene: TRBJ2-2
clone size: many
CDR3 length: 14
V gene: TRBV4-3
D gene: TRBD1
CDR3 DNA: TGCGCCAGCCGTTCCAGGACAGGGGCCGGAGAGCTGTTTTTT
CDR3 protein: CASRSRTGAGELFF

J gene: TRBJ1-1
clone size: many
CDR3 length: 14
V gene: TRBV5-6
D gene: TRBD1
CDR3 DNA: TGTGCCAGCAGCTATATGACAGGGGTAACTGAAGCTTTCTTT
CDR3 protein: CASSYMTGVTEAFF

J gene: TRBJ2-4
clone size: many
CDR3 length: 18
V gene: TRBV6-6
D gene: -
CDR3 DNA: TGTGCCAGCAGGCGTCTTCTTTACGGGGGCCGGGCCAAAAACATTCAGTACTTC
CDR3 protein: CASRRLLYGGRAKNIQYF

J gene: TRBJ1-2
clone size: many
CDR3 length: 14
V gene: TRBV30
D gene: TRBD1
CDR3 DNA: TGTGCCTGGACCCTTGCGGCTCAGGGGGCCGGCTACACCTTC
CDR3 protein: CAWTLAAQGAGYTF

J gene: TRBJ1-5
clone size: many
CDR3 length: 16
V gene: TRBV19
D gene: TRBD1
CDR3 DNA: TGTGCCAGTAGTATGGGAAGGGGGCGACCTCTTCAGCCCCAGCATTTT
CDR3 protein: CASSMGRGRPLQPQHF

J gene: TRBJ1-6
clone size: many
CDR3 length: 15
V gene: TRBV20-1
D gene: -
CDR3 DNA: TGCAGTGCTAGAGGAACGGGGGGAGATAATTCACCCCTCCACTTT
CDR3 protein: CSARGTGGDNSPLHF

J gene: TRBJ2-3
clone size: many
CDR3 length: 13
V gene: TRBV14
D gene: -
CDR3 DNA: TGTGCCAGCAGCCAAGACCTAACAGATACGCAGTATTTT
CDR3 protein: CASSQDLTDTQYF

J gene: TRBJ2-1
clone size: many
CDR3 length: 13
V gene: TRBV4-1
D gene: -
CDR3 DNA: TGCGCCAGCAGCCTTGGACTGTGGAATGAGCAGTTCTTC
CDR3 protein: CASSLGLWNEQFF

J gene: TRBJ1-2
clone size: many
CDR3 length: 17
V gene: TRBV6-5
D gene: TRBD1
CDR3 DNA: TGTGCCAGCAGTTACTCGAACCGGGTGGAGGGGGCGTATGGCTACACCTTC
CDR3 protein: CASSYSNRVEGAYGYTF

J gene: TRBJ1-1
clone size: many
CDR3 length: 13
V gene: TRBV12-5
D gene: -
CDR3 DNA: TGTGCTAGTGGTTTAAGAATGGGGAGCGAAGCTTTCTTT
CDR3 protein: CASGLRMGSEAFF

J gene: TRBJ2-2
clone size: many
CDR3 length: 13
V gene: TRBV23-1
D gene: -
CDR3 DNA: TGCGCCAGCAGTCCAGGGTTCACCGGGGAGCTGTTTTTT
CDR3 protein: CASSPGFTGELFF

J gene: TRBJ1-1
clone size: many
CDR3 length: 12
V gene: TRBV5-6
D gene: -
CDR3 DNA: TGTGCCAGCAGCGTCCGGGCAACTGAAGCTTTCTTT
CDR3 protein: CASSVRATEAFF

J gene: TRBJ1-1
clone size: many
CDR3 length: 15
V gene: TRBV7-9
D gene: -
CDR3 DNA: TGTGCCAGCAGCCCAAAAATCCGAGTAGGCACTGAAGCTTTCTTT
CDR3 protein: CASSPKIRVGTEAFF

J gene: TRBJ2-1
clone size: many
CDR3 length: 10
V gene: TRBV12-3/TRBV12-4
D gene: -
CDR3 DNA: TGTGCCAGCAGCAACAATGAGCAGTTCTTC
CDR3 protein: CASSNNEQFF

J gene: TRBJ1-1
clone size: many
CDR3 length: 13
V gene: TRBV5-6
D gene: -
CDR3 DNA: TGTGCCAGCAGCTGGGGGCCGGACGCTGAAGCTTTCTTT
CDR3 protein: CASSWGPDAEAFF

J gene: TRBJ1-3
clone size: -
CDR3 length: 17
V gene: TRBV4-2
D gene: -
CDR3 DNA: TGTGCCAGCAGCCAAGATCAAAGCGCAGGGACTGGAAACACCATATATTTT
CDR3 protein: CASSQDQSAGTGNTIYF

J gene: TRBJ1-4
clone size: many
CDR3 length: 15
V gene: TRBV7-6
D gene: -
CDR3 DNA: TGTGCCAGCAGCTTAGTGGGAGGGAAAGGTGAAAAACTGTTTTTT
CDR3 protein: CASSLVGGKGEKLFF

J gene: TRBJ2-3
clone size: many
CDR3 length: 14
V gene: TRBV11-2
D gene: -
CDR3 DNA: TGTGCCAGCAGCTTAGAATCAGCTACAGATACGCAGTATTTT
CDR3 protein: CASSLESATDTQYF

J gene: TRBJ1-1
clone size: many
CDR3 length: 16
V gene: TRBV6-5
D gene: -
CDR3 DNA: TGTGCCACCCTTGGGCTAGGGGGTAAGGGCAACACTGAAGCTTTCTTT
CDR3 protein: CATLGLGGKGNTEAFF

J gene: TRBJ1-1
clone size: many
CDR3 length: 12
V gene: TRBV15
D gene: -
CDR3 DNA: TGTGCCACCAGCCGACAGAACACTGAAGCTTTCTTT
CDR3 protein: CATSRQNTEAFF

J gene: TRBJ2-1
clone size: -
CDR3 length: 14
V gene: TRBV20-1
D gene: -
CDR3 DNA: TGCAGTGCTAGAGAAACCCCCCCCGGGTATAAGCAGTTCTTC
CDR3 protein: CSARETPPGYKQFF

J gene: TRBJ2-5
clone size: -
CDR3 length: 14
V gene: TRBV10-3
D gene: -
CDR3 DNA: TGTGCCATCAGTGATCTCCCCTTCCAAGAGACCCAGTACTTC
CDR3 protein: CAISDLPFQETQYF

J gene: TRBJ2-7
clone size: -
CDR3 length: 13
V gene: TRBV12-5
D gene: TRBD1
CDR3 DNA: TGTGCTAGTGGTCCGACAGGGTACTACGAGCAGTACTTC
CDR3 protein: CASGPTGYYEQYF

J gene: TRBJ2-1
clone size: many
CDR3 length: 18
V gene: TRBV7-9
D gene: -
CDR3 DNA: TGTGCCAGCAGCTTAGAAACTAGTTCTATGAGCTCCTACAATGAGCAGTTCTTC
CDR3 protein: CASSLETSSMSSYNEQFF

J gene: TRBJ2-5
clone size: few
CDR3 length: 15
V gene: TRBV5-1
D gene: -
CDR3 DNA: TGCGCCAGCAACCTTGGGGGGGGGGCTCAAGAGACCCAGTACTTC
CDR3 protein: CASNLGGGAQETQYF

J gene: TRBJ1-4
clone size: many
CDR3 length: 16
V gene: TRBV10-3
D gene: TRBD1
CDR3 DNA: TGTGCCATCAGGGAGGGGACGACAGGGCCGGGGGAAAAACTGTTTTTT
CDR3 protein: CAIREGTTGPGEKLFF

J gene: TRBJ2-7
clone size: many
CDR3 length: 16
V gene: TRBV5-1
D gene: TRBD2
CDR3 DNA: TGCGCCAGCAGCGAGAGAGGACTAGCGGGGTTCTACGAGCAGTACTTC
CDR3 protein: CASSERGLAGFYEQYF

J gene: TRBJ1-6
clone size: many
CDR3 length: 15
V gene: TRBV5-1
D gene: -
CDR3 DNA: TGCGCCAGCAGCTTGGACGGGGCAAGTAATTCACCCCTCCACTTT
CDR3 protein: CASSLDGASNSPLHF

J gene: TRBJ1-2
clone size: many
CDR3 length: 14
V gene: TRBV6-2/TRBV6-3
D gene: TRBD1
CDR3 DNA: TGTGCCAGCAGCCCGACCGGGACAGGGAGTGGCTACACCTTC
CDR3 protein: CASSPTGTGSGYTF

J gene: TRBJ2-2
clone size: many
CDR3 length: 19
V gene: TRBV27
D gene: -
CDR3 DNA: TGTGCCAGCAGTTTTTCGGTTAAGCCATGGGAAATGAACACCGGGGAGCTGTTTTTT
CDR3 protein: CASSFSVKPWEMNTGELFF

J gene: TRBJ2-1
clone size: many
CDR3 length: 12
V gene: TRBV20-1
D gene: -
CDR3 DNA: TGCAGTGCTAGAGGGACAACCCATGAGCAGTTCTTC
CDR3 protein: CSARGTTHEQFF

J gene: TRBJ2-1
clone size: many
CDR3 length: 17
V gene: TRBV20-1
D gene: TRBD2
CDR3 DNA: TGCAGTGCTAGAGATCTGGGTAGCGGGGGGTCCTACAATGAGCAGTTCTTC
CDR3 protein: CSARDLGSGGSYNEQFF

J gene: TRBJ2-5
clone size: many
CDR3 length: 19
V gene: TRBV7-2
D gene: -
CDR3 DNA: TGTGCCAGCAGCTTATCCCCGCCCTACAGGGCCCGACCTCAAGAGACCCAGTACTTC
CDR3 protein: CASSLSPPYRARPQETQYF

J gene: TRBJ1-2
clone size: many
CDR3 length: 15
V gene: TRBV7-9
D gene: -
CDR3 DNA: TGTGCCATCGCCGGGTCGGAACTCGAGAACTATGGCTACACCTTC
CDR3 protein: CAIAGSELENYGYTF

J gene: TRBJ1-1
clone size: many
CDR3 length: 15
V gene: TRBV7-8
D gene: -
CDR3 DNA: TGTGCCAGCAGCTTAGTAGCGGGGGCGGGCACTGAAGCTTTCTTT
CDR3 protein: CASSLVAGAGTEAFF

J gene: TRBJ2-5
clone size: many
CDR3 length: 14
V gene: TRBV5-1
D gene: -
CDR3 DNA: TGCGCCAGCAACCAGGGACGGATTAGGGAGACCCAGTACTTC
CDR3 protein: CASNQGRIRETQYF

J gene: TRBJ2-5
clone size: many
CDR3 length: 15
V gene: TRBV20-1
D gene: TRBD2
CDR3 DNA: TGCAGTGCTAGAGTCATGAGACTAGCGGGGGACACCCAGTACTTC
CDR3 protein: CSARVMRLAGDTQYF

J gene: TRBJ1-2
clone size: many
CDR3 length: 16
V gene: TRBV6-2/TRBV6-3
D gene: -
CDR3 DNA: TGTGCCAGCAGTTACGCGGACATGGGAGCTAACTATGGCTACACCTTC
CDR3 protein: CASSYADMGANYGYTF

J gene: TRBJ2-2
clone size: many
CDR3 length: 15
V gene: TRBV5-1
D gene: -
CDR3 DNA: TGCGCCAGCAGCTTGGAAGCAGAGAACACCGGGGAGCTGTTTTTT
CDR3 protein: CASSLEAENTGELFF

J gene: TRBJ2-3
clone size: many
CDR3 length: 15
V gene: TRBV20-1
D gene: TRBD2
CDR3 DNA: TGCAGTGCTGCGGGACTAGCGGGGGGCACAGATACGCAGTATTTT
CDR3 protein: CSAAGLAGGTDTQYF

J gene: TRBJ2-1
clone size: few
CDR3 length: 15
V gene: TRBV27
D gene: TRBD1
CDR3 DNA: TGTGCCAGCAGTTTACGGGGACAGCTCATCCATGAGCAGTTCTTC
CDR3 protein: CASSLRGQLIHEQFF

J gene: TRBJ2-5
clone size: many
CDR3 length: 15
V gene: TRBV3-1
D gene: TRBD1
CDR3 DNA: TGTGCCAGCAGCCCCGGGACAGCCAAGGGGGAGACCCAGTACTTC
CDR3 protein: CASSPGTAKGETQYF

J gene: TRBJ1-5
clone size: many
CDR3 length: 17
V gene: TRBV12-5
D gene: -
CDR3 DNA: TGTGCTAGTGGTCCCCCGGATGGGCACCTCCAATATCAGCCCCAGCATTTT
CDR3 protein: CASGPPDGHLQYQPQHF